The clone carrying this TCR beta chain was counted only a few times. Relying on iRepertoire HTBI primers and Arm-PCR of CDR3 regions, the team built TCR beta libraries. TCRdb reprocessed the multiplex PCR reads with MiXCR, giving one entry per CDR3 protein. The sample carries about 420,000 distinct CDR3 sequences, 16% recorded once. This sample was taken from a study of regulatory T cells in long-lasting Graves disease. Trimming removed 4 bases from V and 0 bases from J, with 12 bases in between. The germline gives CDR1 SGDLS, CDR2 YYNGEE. There are 15 residues in the CDR3. The sample's time point: newly diagnosed GD, antithyroid drugs for less than 3 months. RNA isolated from PBMCs was used to make the TCR library. This sample was shared with a second study, whose subject was T cells in Graves' hyperthyroidism and ophthalmopathy.

Sequencing used peripheral blood mononuclear cells (PBMCs), obtained at new diagnosis, from a patient treated with antithyroid drugs. V is TRBV9 and J is TRBJ2-3; a weak D match, TRBD1 (5 bases). The receptor was derived from a woman aged 18-29 years with Graves disease. CDR3 in DNA: TGTGCCAGCAGCCCCAGGGAACGAAGCACAGATACGCAGTATTTT. Protein product: CASSPRERSTDTQYF.